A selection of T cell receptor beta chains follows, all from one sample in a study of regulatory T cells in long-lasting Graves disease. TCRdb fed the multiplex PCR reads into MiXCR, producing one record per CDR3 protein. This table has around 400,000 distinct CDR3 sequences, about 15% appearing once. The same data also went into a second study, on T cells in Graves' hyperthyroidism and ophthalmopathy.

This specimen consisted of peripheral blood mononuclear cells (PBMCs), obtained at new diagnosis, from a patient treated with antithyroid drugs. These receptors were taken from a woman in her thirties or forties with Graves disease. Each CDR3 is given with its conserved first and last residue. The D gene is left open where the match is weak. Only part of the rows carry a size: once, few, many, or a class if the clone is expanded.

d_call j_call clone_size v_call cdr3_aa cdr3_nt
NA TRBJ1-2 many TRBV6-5 CASSYSKQIFGYGYTF TGTGCCAGCAGTTACTCGAAACAGATCTTTGGCTATGGCTACACCTTC
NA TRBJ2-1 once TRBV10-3 CAISEGWVSPYNEQFF TGTGCCATCAGTGAAGGGTGGGTATCTCCCTACAATGAGCAGTTCTTC
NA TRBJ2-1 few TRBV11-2 CASSLEVGGTSYNEQFF TGTGCCAGCAGCTTAGAGGTCGGCGGGACCTCCTACAATGAGCAGTTCTTC
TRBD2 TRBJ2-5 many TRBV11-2 CASSPRSPGGRETQYF TGTGCCAGCAGCCCTCGGTCCCCGGGGGGGAGGGAGACCCAGTACTTC
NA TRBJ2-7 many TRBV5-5 CASSTLVREQYF TGTGCCAGCAGCACCTTGGTGCGGGAGCAGTACTTC
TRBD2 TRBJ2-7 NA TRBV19 CASSGREKRYEQYF TGTGCCAGTAGCGGGCGGGAGAAGCGCTACGAGCAGTACTTC
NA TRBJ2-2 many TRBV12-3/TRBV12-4 CASMGRMNTGELFF TGTGCCAGCATGGGCAGAATGAACACCGGGGAGCTGTTTTTT
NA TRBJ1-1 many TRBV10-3 CAISESGNTEAFF TGTGCCATCAGTGAGTCGGGGAACACTGAAGCTTTCTTT
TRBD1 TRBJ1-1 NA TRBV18 CASSPNWGQGATEAFF TGTGCCAGCTCACCTAATTGGGGACAGGGGGCCACTGAAGCTTTCTTT
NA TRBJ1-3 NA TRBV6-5 CASSYQRGPWDTIYF TGTGCCAGCAGTTATCAAAGAGGCCCTTGGGACACCATATATTTT
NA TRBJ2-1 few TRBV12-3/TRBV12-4 CASSSGSPLYNEQFF TGTGCCAGCAGTTCAGGCAGCCCACTATACAATGAGCAGTTCTTC
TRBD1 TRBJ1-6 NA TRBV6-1 CASSDLAGGASPLHF TGTGCCAGCAGTGATCTGGCAGGGGGCGCTTCACCCCTCCACTTT
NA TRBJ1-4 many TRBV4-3 CASSRQRLTNEKLFF TGCGCCAGCAGCCGACAGAGGTTAACTAATGAAAAACTGTTTTTT
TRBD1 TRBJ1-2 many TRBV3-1 CASSPPSGTGDYGYTF TGTGCCAGCAGCCCTCCCTCCGGGACAGGGGACTATGGCTACACCTTC
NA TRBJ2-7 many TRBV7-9 CASDIQGGEQYF TGTGCCAGCGACATCCAGGGCGGAGAGCAGTACTTC
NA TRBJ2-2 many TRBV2 CASSVGPENTGELFF TGTGCCAGCAGTGTAGGACCTGAGAACACCGGGGAGCTGTTTTTT
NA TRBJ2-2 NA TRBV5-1 CASSLARGGTGELFF TGCGCCAGCAGCTTGGCCAGGGGAGGCACCGGGGAGCTGTTTTTT
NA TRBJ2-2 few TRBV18 CASSPPGMDGELFF TGTGCCAGCTCACCACCCGGGATGGACGGGGAGCTGTTTTTT
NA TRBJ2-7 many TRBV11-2 CASSSTGTYEQYF TGTGCCAGCAGCTCAACAGGGACCTACGAGCAGTACTTC
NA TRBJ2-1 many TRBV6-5 CASSYSRGLTAGEQFF TGTGCCAGCAGTTACTCGAGAGGGCTAACAGCCGGTGAGCAGTTCTTC
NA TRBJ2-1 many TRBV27 CASSGTNEQFF TGTGCCAGCAGCGGAACCAATGAGCAGTTCTTC
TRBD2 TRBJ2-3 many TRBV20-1 CSAWTSGSTDTQYF TGCAGTGCTTGGACTAGCGGAAGCACAGATACGCAGTATTTT
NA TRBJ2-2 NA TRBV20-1 CSAKGMRRELFF TGCAGTGCCAAGGGAATGAGAAGGGAGCTGTTTTTT
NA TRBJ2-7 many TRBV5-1 CASSGTSSYEQYF TGTGCCAGCAGTGGGACAAGCTCCTACGAGCAGTACTTC
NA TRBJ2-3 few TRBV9 CASSVWTASTDTQYF TGTGCCAGCAGCGTATGGACTGCTAGCACAGATACGCAGTATTTT
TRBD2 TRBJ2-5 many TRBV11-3 CASSLMLAEETQYF TGTGCCAGCAGCTTAATGCTAGCGGAAGAGACCCAGTACTTC
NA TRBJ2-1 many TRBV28 CASRLSELAYNEQFF TGTGCCAGCAGACTAAGCGAACTGGCCTACAATGAGCAGTTCTTC
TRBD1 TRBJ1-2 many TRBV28 CASSLSPTGGNYGYTF TGTGCCAGCAGTTTATCTCCCACAGGGGGAAACTATGGCTACACCTTC
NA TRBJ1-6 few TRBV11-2 CASSLEGGVGNSPLHF TGTGCCAGCAGCTTAGAAGGGGGAGTGGGGAATTCACCCCTCCACTTT
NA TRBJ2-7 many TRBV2 CATVGPYEQYF TGTGCCACCGTGGGGCCCTACGAGCAGTACTTC
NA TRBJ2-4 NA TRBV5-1 CASSLEASVPKNIQYF TGCGCCAGCAGCTTGGAAGCTAGCGTACCCAAAAACATTCAGTACTTC
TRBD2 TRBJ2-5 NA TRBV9 CASSPGTSGDNERFF TGTGCCAGCAGTCCAGGGACTAGCGGAGACAATGAGCGGTTCTTC
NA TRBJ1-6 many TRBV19 CASSIDSVYNSPLHF TGTGCCAGTAGTATAGATTCCGTCTATAATTCACCCCTCCACTTT
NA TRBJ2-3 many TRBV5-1 CASSPGPTDTQYF TGCGCCAGCAGCCCGGGCCCCACAGATACGCAGTATTTT
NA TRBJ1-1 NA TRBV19 CASQDVRRGGTEAFF TGTGCCAGCCAAGACGTGAGGAGGGGGGGCACTGAAGCTTTCTTT
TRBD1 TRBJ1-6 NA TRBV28 CASIPGTGASPLHF TGTGCCAGCATCCCCGGGACAGGGGCTTCACCCCTCCACTTT
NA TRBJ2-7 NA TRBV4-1 CTSSQDPASDEQYF TGCACCAGCAGCCAAGATCCGGCTAGCGACGAGCAGTACTTC
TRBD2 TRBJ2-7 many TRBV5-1 CASSLASGRADLYEQYF TGCGCCAGCAGCTTGGCTAGCGGGAGGGCAGACTTATACGAGCAGTACTTC
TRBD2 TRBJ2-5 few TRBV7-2 CASSSSGGGAQETQYF TGTGCCAGCAGCTCCTCCGGGGGGGGCGCGCAAGAGACCCAGTACTTC
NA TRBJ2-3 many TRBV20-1 CSATRTVTDTQYF TGCAGTGCTACCCGGACAGTCACAGATACGCAGTATTTT
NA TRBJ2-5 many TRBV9 CASSVGGASGETQYF TGTGCCAGCAGCGTAGGCGGCGCTAGTGGGGAGACCCAGTACTTC
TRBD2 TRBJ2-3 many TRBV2 CASSVAGPPDTQYF TGTGCCAGCAGTGTAGCGGGACCGCCGGATACGCAGTATTTT
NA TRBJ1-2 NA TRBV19 CASRRGDYGYTF TGTGCCAGTAGACGGGGAGACTATGGCTACACCTTC
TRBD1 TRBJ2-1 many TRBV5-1 CASSTGQGANEQFF TGCGCCAGCAGCACAGGACAGGGGGCGAATGAGCAGTTCTTC
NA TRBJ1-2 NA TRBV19 CASSIYQGRGYTF TGTGCCAGTAGTATATACCAGGGACGTGGCTACACCTTC
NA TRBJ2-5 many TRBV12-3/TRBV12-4 CASSSVLLETQYF TGTGCCAGCAGTTCGGTACTCCTAGAGACCCAGTACTTC
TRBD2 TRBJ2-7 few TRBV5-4 CASSSSRLAATYEQYF TGTGCCAGCAGCTCCAGTCGACTAGCGGCAACCTACGAGCAGTACTTC
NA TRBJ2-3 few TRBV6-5 CASSYSGDTDTQYF TGTGCCAGCAGTTACTCTGGGGATACAGATACGCAGTATTTT
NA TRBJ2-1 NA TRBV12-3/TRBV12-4 CATTPSGSGFYNEQFF TGTGCCACCACCCCTAGTGGAAGCGGTTTCTACAATGAGCAGTTCTTC
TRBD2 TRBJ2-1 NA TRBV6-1 CASSGPSGRTLTYNEQFF TGTGCCAGCAGTGGGCCTAGCGGGAGGACCCTCACCTACAATGAGCAGTTCTTC
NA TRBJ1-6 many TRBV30 CASTGREALHF TGTGCCTCGACCGGCCGGGAGGCCCTCCACTTT